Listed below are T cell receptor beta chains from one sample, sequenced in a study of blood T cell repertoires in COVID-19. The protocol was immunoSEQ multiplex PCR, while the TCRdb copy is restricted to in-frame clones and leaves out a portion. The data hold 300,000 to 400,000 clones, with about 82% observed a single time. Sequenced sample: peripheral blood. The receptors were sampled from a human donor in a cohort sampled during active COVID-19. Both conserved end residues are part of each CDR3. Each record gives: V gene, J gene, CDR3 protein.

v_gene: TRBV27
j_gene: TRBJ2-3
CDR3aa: CASSSQRGAADTQYF

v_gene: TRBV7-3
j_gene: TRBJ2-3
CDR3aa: CASSPGLQSDTQYF

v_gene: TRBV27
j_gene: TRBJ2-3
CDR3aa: CASGKWAGMTDTQYF

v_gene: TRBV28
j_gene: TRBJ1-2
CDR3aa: CASSGGRTGLRGGYTF

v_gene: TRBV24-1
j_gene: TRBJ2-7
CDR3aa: CATSDSGTGVYEQYF

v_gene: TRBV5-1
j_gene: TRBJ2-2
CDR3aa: CASSPGTGGFTGELFF

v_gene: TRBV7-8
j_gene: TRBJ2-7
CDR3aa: CASSTGQFYEQYF

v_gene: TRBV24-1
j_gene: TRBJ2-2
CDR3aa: CATSDPGQGAGDGELFF

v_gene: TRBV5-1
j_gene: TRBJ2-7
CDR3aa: CASSPGNTYEQYF

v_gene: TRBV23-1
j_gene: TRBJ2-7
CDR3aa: CASSSFLLAGVPYEQYF

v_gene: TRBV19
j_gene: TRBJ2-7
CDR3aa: CASSIKGLGVTYEQYF

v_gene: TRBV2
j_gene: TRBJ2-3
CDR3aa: CASSAQGADTQYF

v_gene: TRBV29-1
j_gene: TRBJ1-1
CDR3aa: CSAGIQGRRTEAFF

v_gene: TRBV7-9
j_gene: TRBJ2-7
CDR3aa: CASSLEGESYEQYF

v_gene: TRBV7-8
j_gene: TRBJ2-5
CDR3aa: CASSLQTGGETQYF

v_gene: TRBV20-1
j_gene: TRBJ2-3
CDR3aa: CSASERGVSDTQYF

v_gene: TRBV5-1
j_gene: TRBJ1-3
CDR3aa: CASTGASGGNTIYF

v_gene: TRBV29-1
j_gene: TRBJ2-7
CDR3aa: CSVEDGARTSSSYEQYF

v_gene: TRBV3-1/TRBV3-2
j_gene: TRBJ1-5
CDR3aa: CASSQERDRPIHQPQHF

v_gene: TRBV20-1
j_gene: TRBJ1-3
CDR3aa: CSASLTGAGNTIYF

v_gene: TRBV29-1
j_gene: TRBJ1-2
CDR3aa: CSVPTGGYGYTF

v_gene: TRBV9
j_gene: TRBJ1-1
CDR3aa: CASSDGANTEAFF